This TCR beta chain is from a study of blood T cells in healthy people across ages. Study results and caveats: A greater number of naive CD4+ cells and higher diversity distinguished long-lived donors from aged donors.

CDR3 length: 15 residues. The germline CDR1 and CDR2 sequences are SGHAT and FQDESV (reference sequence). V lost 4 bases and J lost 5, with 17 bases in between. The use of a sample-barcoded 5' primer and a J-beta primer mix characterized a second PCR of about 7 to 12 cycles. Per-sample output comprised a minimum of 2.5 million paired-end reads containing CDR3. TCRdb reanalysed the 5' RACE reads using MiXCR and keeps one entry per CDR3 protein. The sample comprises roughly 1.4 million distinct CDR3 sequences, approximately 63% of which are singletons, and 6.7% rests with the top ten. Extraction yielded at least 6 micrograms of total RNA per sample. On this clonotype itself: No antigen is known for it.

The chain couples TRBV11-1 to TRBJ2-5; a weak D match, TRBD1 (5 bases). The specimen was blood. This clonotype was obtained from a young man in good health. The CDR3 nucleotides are TGTGCCAGCAGCTCTCAATTACAGGATTGGGAGACCCAGTACTTC. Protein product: CASSSQLQDWETQYF.